This T cell receptor beta chain was recorded in a study of OX40 agonist ivuxolimab in advanced cancers. TCRdb's table, derived via immunoSEQ multiplex PCR, lists solely in-frame clones and lacks some. The table lists approximately 28,000 clones, approximately 81% of them singletons. This CDR3 is 17 amino acids long. Germline-derived CDR1 and CDR2 are SGDLS and YYNGEE. The V and J ends lost 0 bases and 6 bases respectively, with 22 bases between them. The receptor was derived from an adult with an advanced solid tumor such as melanoma, head and neck, liver or kidney cancer. The chain combines TRBV9 with TRBJ2-7; the D gene is possibly TRBD2 (7 bases). The sample in question was CD4+ or CD8+ T cells sorted from blood, obtained in a trial of the OX40 agonist ivuxolimab. This CDR3 is CASSVGGGGGPRREQYF. CDR3 bases: TGTGCCAGCAGCGTAGGAGGTGGCGGGGGCCCCCGGCGCGAGCAGTACTTC.